The clone carrying this T cell receptor (beta chain) ranks as medium-sized. The antigen remains unidentified. The TCRbeta library was prepared with unique molecular identifiers. MiXCR was run by TCRdb on the PCR reads, yielding one entry per CDR3 protein. The sample consists of approximately 4,500 distinct CDR3 sequences, 25% of them appearing once. The data stem from a study of T-cell reconstitution after alpha-beta-depleted transplantation in children. Study-wide findings and caveats: Fresh T-cell production supplied most of the T-cell counts and diversity seen one year after transplant. By about two months after transplant, alpha-beta T cells reportedly arose from several hundred graft clones that had expanded. For some patients, TCRbeta diversity was high at day 60 because of recipient T cells and thymic progenitors that survived.

Trimming removed 1 base from V and 0 bases from J, with 10 bases in between. CDR1 is SSHAT, CDR2 FNYEAQ, per germline (reference sequence). The CDR3 has 16 amino acids. This clonotype was obtained from a boy younger than two who had a stem cell transplant for SCID, so the T cells may come from the graft donor. J is TRBJ1-3 and V is TRBV7-7; D is undetermined. The sample here was PBMCs, mostly from graft donor cells, taken 60 days after TCRalphabeta/CD19-depleted stem cell transplant. This CDR3 reads CASSLDGPFSGNTIYF. In DNA, the CDR3 is TGTGCCAGCAGCTTAGACGGGCCCTTCTCTGGAAACACCATATATTTT.